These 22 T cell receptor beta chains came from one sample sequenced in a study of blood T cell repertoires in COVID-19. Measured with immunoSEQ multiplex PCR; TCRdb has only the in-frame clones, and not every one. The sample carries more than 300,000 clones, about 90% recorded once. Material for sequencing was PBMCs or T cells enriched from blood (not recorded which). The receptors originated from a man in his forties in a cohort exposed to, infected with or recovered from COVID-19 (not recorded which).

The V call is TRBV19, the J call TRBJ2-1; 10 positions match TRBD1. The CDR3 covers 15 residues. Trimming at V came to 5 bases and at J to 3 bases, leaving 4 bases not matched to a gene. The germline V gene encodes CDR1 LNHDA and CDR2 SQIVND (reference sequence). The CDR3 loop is CASSPTGGRYNEQFF. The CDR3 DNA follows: TGTGCCAGTAGTCCGACAGGGGGCCGCTACAATGAGCAGTTCTTC.

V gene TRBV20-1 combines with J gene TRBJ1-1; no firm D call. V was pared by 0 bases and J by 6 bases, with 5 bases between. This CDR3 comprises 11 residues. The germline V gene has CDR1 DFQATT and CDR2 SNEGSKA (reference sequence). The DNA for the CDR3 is TGCAGTGCTAGAGACCGGGCTGAAGCTTTCTTT. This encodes CSARDRAEAFF.

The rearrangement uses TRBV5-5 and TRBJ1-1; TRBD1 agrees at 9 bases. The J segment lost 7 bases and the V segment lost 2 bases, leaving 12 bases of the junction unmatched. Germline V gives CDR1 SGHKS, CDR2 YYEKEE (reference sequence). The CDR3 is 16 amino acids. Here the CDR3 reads CASSFRPGQGFSEAFF. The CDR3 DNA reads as TGTGCCAGCAGCTTTCGTCCGGGACAGGGCTTCAGTGAAGCTTTCTTT.

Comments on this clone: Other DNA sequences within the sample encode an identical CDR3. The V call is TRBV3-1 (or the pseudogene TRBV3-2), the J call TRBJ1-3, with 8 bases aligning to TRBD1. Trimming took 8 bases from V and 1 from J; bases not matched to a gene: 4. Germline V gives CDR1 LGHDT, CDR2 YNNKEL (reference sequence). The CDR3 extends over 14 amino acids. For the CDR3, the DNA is TGTGCCAGCTCACAGGGGGGATCTGGAAACACCATATATTTT. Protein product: CASSQGGSGNTIYF.

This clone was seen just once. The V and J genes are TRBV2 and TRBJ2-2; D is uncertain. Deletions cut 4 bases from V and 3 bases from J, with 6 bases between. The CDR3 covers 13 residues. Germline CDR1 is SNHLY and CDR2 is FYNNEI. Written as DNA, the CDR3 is TGTGCCAGCAGTGTATTCGACACCGGGGAGCTGTTTTTT. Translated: CASSVFDTGELFF.

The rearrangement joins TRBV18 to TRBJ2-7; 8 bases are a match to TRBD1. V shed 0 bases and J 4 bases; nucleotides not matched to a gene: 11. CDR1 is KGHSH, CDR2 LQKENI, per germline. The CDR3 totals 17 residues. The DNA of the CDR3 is TGTGCCAGCTCACCACCTTATCAGGGGGCGGGACGGTACGAGCAGTACTTC. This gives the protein CASSPPYQGAGRYEQYF.

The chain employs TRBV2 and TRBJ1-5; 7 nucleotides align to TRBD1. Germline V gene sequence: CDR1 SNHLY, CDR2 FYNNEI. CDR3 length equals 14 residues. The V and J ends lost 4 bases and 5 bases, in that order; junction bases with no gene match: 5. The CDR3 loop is CASSGVGGYQPQHF. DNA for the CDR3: TGTGCCAGCAGTGGGGTAGGGGGCTATCAGCCCCAGCATTTT.

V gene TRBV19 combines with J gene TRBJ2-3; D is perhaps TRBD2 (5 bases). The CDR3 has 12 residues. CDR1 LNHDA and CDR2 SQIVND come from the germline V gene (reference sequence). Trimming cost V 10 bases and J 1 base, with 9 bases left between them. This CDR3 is CATSPGTDTQYF. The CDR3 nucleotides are TGTGCCACTAGCCCTGGCACAGATACGCAGTATTTT.

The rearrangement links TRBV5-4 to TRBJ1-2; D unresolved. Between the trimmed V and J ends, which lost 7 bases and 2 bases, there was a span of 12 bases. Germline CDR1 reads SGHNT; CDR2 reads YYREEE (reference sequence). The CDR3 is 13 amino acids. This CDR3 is CASGPGQNYGYTF. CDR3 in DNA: TGTGCCAGCGGGCCCGGCCAGAACTATGGCTACACCTTC.

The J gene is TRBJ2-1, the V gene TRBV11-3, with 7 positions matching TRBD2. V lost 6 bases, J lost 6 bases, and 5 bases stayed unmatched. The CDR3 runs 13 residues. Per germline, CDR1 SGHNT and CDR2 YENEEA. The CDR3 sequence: CASSWTRANEQFF. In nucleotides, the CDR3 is TGTGCCAGCAGTTGGACTAGGGCCAATGAGCAGTTCTTC. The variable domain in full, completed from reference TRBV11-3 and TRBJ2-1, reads EAGVVQSPRYKIIEKKQPVAFWCNPISGHNTLYWYLQNLGQGPELLIRYENEEAVDDSQLPKDRFSAERLKGVDSTLKIQPAELGDSAVYLCASSWTRANEQFFGPGTRLTVL.

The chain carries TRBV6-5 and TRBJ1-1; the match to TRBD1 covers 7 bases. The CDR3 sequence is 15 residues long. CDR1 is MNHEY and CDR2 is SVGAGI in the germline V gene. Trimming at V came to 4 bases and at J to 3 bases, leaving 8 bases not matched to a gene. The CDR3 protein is CASSSPTGMDTEAFF. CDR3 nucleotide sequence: TGTGCCAGCAGTTCCCCGACAGGGATGGACACTGAAGCTTTCTTT.

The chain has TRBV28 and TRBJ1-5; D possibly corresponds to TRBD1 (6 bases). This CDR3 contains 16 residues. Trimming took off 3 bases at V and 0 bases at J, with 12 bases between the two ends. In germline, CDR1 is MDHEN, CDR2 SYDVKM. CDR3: CASSLSGRGSNQPQHF. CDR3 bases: TGTGCCAGCAGTTTGTCCGGCAGGGGTAGCAATCAGCCCCAGCATTTT.

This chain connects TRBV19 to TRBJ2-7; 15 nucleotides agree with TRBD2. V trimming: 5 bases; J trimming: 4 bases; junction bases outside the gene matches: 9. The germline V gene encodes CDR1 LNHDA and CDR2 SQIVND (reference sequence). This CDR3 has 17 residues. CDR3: CASSSRTSGRAAYEQYF. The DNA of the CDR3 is TGTGCCAGTAGTTCCAGGACTAGCGGGAGGGCCGCGTACGAGCAGTACTTC. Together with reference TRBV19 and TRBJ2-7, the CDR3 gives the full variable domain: DGGITQSPKYLFRKEGQNVTLSCEQNLNHDAMYWYRQDPGQGLRLIYYSQIVNDFQKGDIAEGYSVSREKKESFPLTVTSAQKNPTAFYLCASSSRTSGRAAYEQYFGPGTRLTVT.

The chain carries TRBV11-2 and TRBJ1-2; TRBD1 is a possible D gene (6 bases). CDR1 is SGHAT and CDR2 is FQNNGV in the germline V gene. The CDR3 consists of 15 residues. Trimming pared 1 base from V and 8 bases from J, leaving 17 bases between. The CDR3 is CASSLVRQGSGGYTF. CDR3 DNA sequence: TGTGCCAGCAGCTTAGTTCGGCAGGGGAGCGGCGGCTACACCTTC.

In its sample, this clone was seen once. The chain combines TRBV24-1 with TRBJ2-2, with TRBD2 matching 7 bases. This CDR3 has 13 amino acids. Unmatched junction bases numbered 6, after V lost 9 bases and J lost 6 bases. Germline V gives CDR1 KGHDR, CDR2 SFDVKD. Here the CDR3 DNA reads TGTGCCACCGCTGGACTAGGGGCCGGGGAGCTGTTTTTT. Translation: CATAGLGAGELFF.

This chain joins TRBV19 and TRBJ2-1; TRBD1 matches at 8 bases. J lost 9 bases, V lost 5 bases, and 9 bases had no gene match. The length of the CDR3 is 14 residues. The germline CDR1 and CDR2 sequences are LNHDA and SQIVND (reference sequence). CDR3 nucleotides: TGTGCCAGTAGTGGAGGGACAGGCCTTGGTGAGCAGTTCTTC. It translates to CASSGGTGLGEQFF.

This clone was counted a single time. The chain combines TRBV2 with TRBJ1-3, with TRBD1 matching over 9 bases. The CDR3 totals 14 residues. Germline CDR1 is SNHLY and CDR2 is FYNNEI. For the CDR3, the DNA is TGTGCGACAGGGCGGGACAGGGCTGGAAACACCATATATTTT. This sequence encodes CATGRDRAGNTIYF.

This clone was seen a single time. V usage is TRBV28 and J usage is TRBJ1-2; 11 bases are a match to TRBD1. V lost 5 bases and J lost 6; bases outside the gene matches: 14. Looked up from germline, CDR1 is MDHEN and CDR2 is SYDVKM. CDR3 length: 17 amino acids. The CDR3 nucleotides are TGTGCCAGCAGTGTATCCGGGACAGGGGGGTTTGGAGATGGCTACACCTTC. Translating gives CASSVSGTGGFGDGYTF.

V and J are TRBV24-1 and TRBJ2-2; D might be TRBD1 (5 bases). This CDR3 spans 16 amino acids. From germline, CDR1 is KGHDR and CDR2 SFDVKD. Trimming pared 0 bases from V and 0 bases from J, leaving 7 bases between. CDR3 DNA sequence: TGTGCCACCAGTGATTTGGACAGAGCGAACACCGGGGAGCTGTTTTTT. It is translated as CATSDLDRANTGELFF.

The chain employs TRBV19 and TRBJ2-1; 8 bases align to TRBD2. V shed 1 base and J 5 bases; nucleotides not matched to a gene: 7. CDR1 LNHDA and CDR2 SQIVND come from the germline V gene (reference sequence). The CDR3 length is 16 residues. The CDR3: CASSIARGRRDNEQFF. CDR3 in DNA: TGTGCCAGTAGTATAGCTCGCGGGAGGAGGGACAATGAGCAGTTCTTC.

CDR3 nucleotides: TGTGCAAGTCGCCCCAATGGACAGCCCCAAGAGACCCAGTACTTC. The encoded protein is CASRPNGQPQETQYF. V gene TRBV12-2 combines with J gene TRBJ2-5; no DNA check was done on the table's D call, TRBD1. TRBV12-2 is described as a pseudogene. The CDR3 consists of 15 residues.

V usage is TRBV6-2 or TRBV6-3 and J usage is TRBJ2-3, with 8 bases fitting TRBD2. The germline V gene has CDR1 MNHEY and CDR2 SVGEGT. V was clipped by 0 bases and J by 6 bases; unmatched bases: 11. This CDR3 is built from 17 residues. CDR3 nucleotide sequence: TGTGCCAGCAGTTACTCGCCTAGCGGGTCCACTGCGGATACGCAGTATTTT. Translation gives CASSYSPSGSTADTQYF.